This T cell receptor beta chain was sequenced in a study of human T cells and chemical hapten exposure (dated by TCRdb to the early 2020s). For the wider study: For sensitization, 2% DPC in acetone was applied to a roughly 2 cm by roughly 2 cm area of upper inner arm skin. Patients additionally received weekly therapeutic DPC doses to the scalp throughout the roughly 25-week study period. Patch testing was performed on the upper back with Finn chambers containing 0.01% DPC, and the patch tests were scored after 6 days according to International Contact Dermatitis Research Group standards. The patient cohort, mostly female, included alopecia areata with under or over 50% scalp involvement, alopecia totalis and alopecia universalis. Libraries were combined into a pool for sequencing, and differences in TCR yield between samples came mainly from small differences in library volumes within the pool. This study followed changes in the peripheral blood TCR repertoire in vivo during primary and secondary sensitization of alopecia patients to the hapten diphenylcyclopropenone (DPC). Blood was sampled from patients pre-sensitization (week 0) and at 2, 6 and about 24 weeks after DPC sensitization. Twenty-nine alopecia patients provided blood for TCR sequencing at one to four time points (pre-sensitization, 2, 6 and 24 weeks).

This clonotype was detected only a few times. What antigen it recognizes has not been identified. Base-call qualities are not available, and no considerably larger clone is one nucleotide away. Findings and caveats that apply to the study as a whole: All patients had alopecia, a presumed autoimmune disease, so their immune response might differ from that of healthy individuals. Compared with pre-sensitization or healthy control sets, expanded TCRs formed significantly more large CDR3 similarity clusters, which is consistent with antigen-driven responses. The number of TCRs above 1 in 1000 frequency did not change with DPC sensitization; there was no evidence of global repertoire structure alterations. Repeated subsampling changed both the strength of the expansion versus patch-test correlation and the threshold at which the correlation became significant. Patch test score correlated positively with the number of PT1 expanded TCRs, reaching significance at thresholds 8, 16 and 32 but not at 4.

The library relied on RACE. The run used a NextSeq 500. During library preparation, unique molecular identifiers were attached to individual cDNA molecules so that TCRs could be counted quantitatively and reproducibly. From each blood RNA sample, both TCR alpha and TCR beta chains were sequenced. Under the source paper's analysis protocol: A median of roughly 99,000 TCRs per sample was observed, with a range of about 23,224 to 690,600. The Decombinator software suite was used to annotate the V, J and CDR3 of the TCR reads. For PS versus PT1 abundance plots, all samples were subsampled to the same number of TCRs (28,000). Expanded TCRs were defined as absent before sensitization and observed at least eight times at the 2-week time point. TCRdb redid the processing of the public reads, applying fastp at Q25 and MiXCR, and retained in-frame beta chains. Each entry merges the rows of one CDR3 protein and shows their most common DNA and genes. The V and J calls follow TCRdb's processing rather than the paper's. The sample contains 180,000 or so distinct CDR3 sequences, more than 12% of them found a single time. Less than 2% of the sample goes to the ten largest clones.

From the cysteine up to the phenylalanine, the CDR3 has a length of 14 residues. Only the CDR3 region is kept as DNA, spanning 42 bases read in frame from base 1. V sheds 5 bases and J sheds 4 bases, leaving 14 bases between their ends. The germline V gene encodes CDR1 SNHLY and CDR2 FYNNEI. The time point tag for this specimen amounts to: patch test 1, 2 weeks after DPC sensitization. This specimen's treatment or condition label, interpreted: therapeutic diphenylcyclopropenone sensitization with weekly scalp DPC. At every patch-test visit, the blood draw took place before the patch test was put on. Patients were considered eligible if aged 18 to 70, diagnosed with alopecia and deemed suitable for DPC therapy, and patients were excluded if pregnant. Total RNA was extracted from unfractionated whole blood collected in Tempus Blood RNA tubes.

This receptor was taken from a woman in her 30s with alopecia areata. Some clones in this sample may be carry-over from other donors' samples. Sequences were derived from whole blood, sampled in connection with sensitization to the hapten diphenylcyclopropenone (DPC). Here the chain combines TRBV2 and TRBJ2-5; the D segment could be TRBD1, given 5 matching bases. The base sequence is TGTGCCAGCAGTCCCTTTGGGGCTGGAGAGACCCAGTACTTC. This codes for CASSPFGAGETQYF.